What follows is one T cell receptor (beta chain) and its context. These data belong to a study of T cell changes during pregnancy in multiple sclerosis. The germline V gene encodes CDR1 MGHDK and CDR2 SYGVNS. The CDR3 runs to 14 residues. V lost 6 bases and J lost 1; bases outside the gene matches: 5. Sequencing was performed with immunoSEQ multiplex PCR; in TCRdb, only in-frame clones are kept and a portion is missing. In the table there are approximately 70,000 clones, 90% to 95% of which are singletons. The gene calls are TRBV25-1 and TRBJ1-1; TRBD1 agrees at 7 bases. This clonotype was obtained from a female donor in good health, enrolled as a control in a pregnancy study. The material sequenced was peripheral blood, taken in the second trimester of pregnancy. The CDR3 protein is CASRETGWNTEAFF. CDR3 coding DNA: TGTGCCAGCAGAGAGACAGGGTGGAACACTGAAGCTTTCTTT.